This TCR beta chain emerged from a study of CD8+CD57+ T cells in acquired aplastic anemia. Overall study context: The DNA of sorted CD4+ and CD8+ cells averaged approximately 3.4 ug.

This CDR3 spans 14 amino acids. CDR1 is SGHAT and CDR2 is FQDESV in the germline V gene (reference sequence). Trimming removed 0 bases at V and 5 bases at J, with 8 bases between. Study findings and constraints: Between patients and controls, approximately 29 CD8+ CDR3 sequences were found in common. Patients and controls had CD8+ Simpson's diversity values that were not significantly distinct.

For this clonotype: The antigen is unknown.

TCR beta VDJ combinations and CDR3 sequences were profiled from genomic DNA. MiXCR, run by TCRdb on the reads, gives a single entry per CDR3 protein. This sample has 150,000 to 200,000 distinct CDR3 sequences; less than 65% occur once, and the top ten carry 35% to 55%. The source is a human donor with severe aplastic anemia or a healthy control (not recorded which). The sequenced sample consisted of sorted CD4+, CD8+, or CD8+CD57+ T cells (not recorded which) from PBMCs. This chain links TRBV11-1 with TRBJ2-1; no clear D gene. CDR3 sequence: CASSLALVHNEQFF. The CDR3 DNA sequence: TGTGCCAGCAGCTTAGCTTTGGTGCACAATGAGCAGTTCTTC.